This TCR beta chain came from a study of OX40 agonist ivuxolimab in advanced cancers. Study information: Clinicians treated patients with ivuxolimab, an agonistic anti-OX40 (CD134) antibody. Earlier treatment with anti-PD-1, anti-PD-L1 or anti-CTLA-4 was permitted, and approximately 38% had received some.

Points on this clone: The antigen is unknown.

The method was immunoSEQ multiplex PCR; TCRdb's version includes in-frame clones alone and lacks a portion of them. The data show 55,000 to 65,000 clones, with approximately 90% seen just once and 0.35% held by the top ten. Regarding the study as a whole: Expanded clones were, on average, more numerous among CD8+ T cells than CD4+. At 0.1 to 3.0 mg/kg, CD4+ and CD8+ blood T cells expanded clonally by week 6.

The CDR3 has 18 residues. Per the germline V gene, CDR1 is LNHDA and CDR2 is SQIVND (reference sequence). V lost 5 bases, J lost 0 bases, and 10 bases stayed unmatched. The chain couples TRBV19 to TRBJ2-1, with 10 bases fitting TRBD1. The sequencing used CD4+ or CD8+ T cells sorted from blood, collected in a trial of the OX40 agonist ivuxolimab. This TCR was sampled from an adult with an advanced solid tumor such as melanoma, head and neck, liver or kidney cancer. The CDR3 nucleotides are TGTGCCAGTAGTTTTCGGACAGGGGGAGATAGCTCCTACAATGAGCAGTTCTTC. This gives the protein CASSFRTGGDSSYNEQFF.